This is a list of T cell receptor beta chains from one sample in a study. TCRdb used MiXCR to reprocess the RT-PCR reads, holding one entry per CDR3 protein. The sample yields approximately 720,000 distinct CDR3 sequences, over 12% seen once. Material: memory CD4+ T cells from blood. These receptors were taken from a female donor in good health, serving as a healthy control. CDR3s include the opening cysteine and the closing phenylalanine or tryptophan. The D gene is left open where the match is weak. Rows give clone size only sometimes, using once, few, many, or a class for an expanded clone.

size,V,D,J,CDR3,DNA
few,TRBV20-1,-,TRBJ2-1,CSAKRKYNEQFF,TGCAGTGCTAAGCGGAAGTACAATGAGCAGTTCTTC
-,TRBV11-1,-,TRBJ2-1,CASSRSALLGNEQFF,TGTGCCAGCAGCCGGAGCGCCCTGCTGGGCAATGAGCAGTTCTTC
-,TRBV20-1,-,TRBJ2-7,CSASGLAEQYF,TGCAGTGCCAGCGGGCTAGCGGAGCAGTACTTC
-,TRBV11-2,TRBD2,TRBJ2-1,CASSLGGSGRGNEQFF,TGTGCCAGCAGCTTAGGTGGTAGCGGGAGAGGGAATGAGCAGTTCTTC
-,TRBV19,TRBD1,TRBJ2-1,CASTLLRGPRNEQFF,TGTGCCAGTACGCTTCTAAGGGGGCCAAGGAATGAGCAGTTCTTC
many,TRBV6-1,-,TRBJ2-7,CASSEGTLGADF,TGTGCCAGCAGTGAAGGCACCTTGGGCGCGGACTTC
-,TRBV5-1,-,TRBJ2-3,CASSLQGGTEKSQYF,TGCGCCAGCAGCTTGCAGGGGGGTACTGAGAAGTCGCAGTATTTT
few,TRBV6-6,-,TRBJ1-5,CASSYEGQPQHF,TGTGCCAGCAGTTACGAGGGTCAGCCCCAGCATTTT
many,TRBV5-1,TRBD2,TRBJ2-2,CASSSSGPANTGELFF,TGCGCCAGCAGCTCTAGCGGGCCCGCGAACACCGGGGAGCTGTTTTTT
many,TRBV7-2,-,TRBJ2-5,CASSSGHSREETQYF,TGTGCCAGCAGCTCGGGACACTCTCGAGAAGAGACCCAGTACTTC
-,TRBV6-5,-,TRBJ2-1,CASSQDLRAIYNEQFF,TGTGCCAGCAGCCAGGACCTCAGGGCCATATACAATGAGCAGTTCTTC
few,TRBV6-2/TRBV6-3,TRBD1,TRBJ1-6,CASEPGQGALPLHF,TGTGCCAGCGAACCGGGACAGGGGGCTCTGCCCCTCCACTTT
few,TRBV5-1,-,TRBJ1-1,CASSVDVRAGAFF,TGCGCCAGCAGCGTGGATGTCAGGGCGGGAGCTTTCTTT
few,TRBV7-3,-,TRBJ1-4,CASSLTGRGKEKLFF,TGTGCCAGCAGCTTAACGGGCAGGGGAAAAGAAAAACTGTTTTTT
-,TRBV12-3/TRBV12-4,-,TRBJ1-2,CASSISRGGLGGYTF,TGTGCCAGCAGTATCTCCAGGGGAGGCCTAGGAGGCTACACCTTC
-,TRBV6-1,-,TRBJ1-3,CASRGSNTIYF,TGTGCCAGCAGGGGATCGAACACCATATATTTT
many,TRBV5-1,TRBD2,TRBJ2-3,CASSLGGGFSTDTQYF,TGCGCCAGCAGCTTGGGCGGGGGATTCAGCACAGATACGCAGTATTTT
few,TRBV7-9,-,TRBJ2-3,CASSGDWRYADTQYF,TGTGCCAGCAGCGGGGACTGGCGGTACGCAGATACGCAGTATTTT
many,TRBV20-1,TRBD1,TRBJ2-7,CSATGQGAYEQYF,TGCAGTGCCACTGGACAGGGGGCTTACGAGCAGTACTTC
-,TRBV4-2,TRBD1,TRBJ1-2,CASSPGTGVGYGYTF,TGTGCCAGCAGCCCAGGGACAGGGGTTGGGTATGGCTACACCTTC
-,TRBV12-3/TRBV12-4,TRBD2,TRBJ2-7,CASSLFSGRGYEQYF,TGTGCCAGCAGCCTCTTCAGCGGGAGGGGATACGAGCAGTACTTC
-,TRBV7-2,TRBD2,TRBJ2-1,CASSRTSGGTYNEQFF,TGTGCCAGCAGCCGGACTAGCGGGGGGACCTACAATGAGCAGTTCTTC
-,TRBV5-6,TRBD1,TRBJ2-3,CASSLGLTGVTDTQYF,TGTGCCAGCAGCTTGGGGCTTACAGGGGTGACTGATACGCAGTATTTT
few,TRBV10-3,-,TRBJ1-2,CAISESTGPGGYTF,TGTGCCATCAGTGAGTCTACCGGGCCCGGGGGCTACACCTTC
many,TRBV10-3,-,TRBJ2-3,CAISARTNSGADTQYF,TGTGCCATCAGTGCCAGGACTAATAGCGGCGCAGATACGCAGTATTTT
-,TRBV27,-,TRBJ1-1,CASSFLQGNLAFF,TGTGCCAGCAGTTTTTTACAGGGTAATTTGGCTTTCTTT
many,TRBV27,TRBD1,TRBJ2-5,CASSSRQGVRETQYF,TGTGCCAGCAGTTCAAGACAGGGGGTCCGGGAGACCCAGTACTTC
-,TRBV6-2/TRBV6-3,TRBD2,TRBJ2-7,CASSDLAGVSYEQYF,TGTGCCAGCAGCGACCTAGCGGGAGTAAGCTACGAGCAGTACTTC
-,TRBV11-2,-,TRBJ1-1,CASSLTVTEAFF,TGTGCCAGCAGCCTGACAGTCACTGAAGCTTTCTTT